The source of this TCR beta chain is a study of T cell repertoires in cytomegalovirus infection. Overall study: Public signatures in TCR beta pointed to CMV infection and matching HLA type.

This clonotype was detected a few times. The antigen is not known. TCRdb re-called the reads through MiXCR, storing one row per CDR3 protein. This table has a few hundred thousand distinct CDR3 sequences, 15% to 20% appearing once. Study outcomes and limitations: HLA-C-restricted CMV clonotypes gave the most frequent clonotype in two of eight donors. Summed public TCR beta family frequency identified CMV carriers bearing the relevant HLA.

The sequence derives from a human donor in good health (CMV status not recorded). Some clones in this sample may be carry-over from other donors' samples. The sequenced material came from PBMCs.

The CDR3 loop is CASSSPPAQGDGYTF. The CDR3 nucleotides read TGTGCCAGCAGCTCACCGCCGGCACAGGGGGATGGCTACACCTTC. This chain links TRBV5-6 with TRBJ1-2, with TRBD1 matching over 8 bases. The CDR3 covers 15 residues. The germline V gene has CDR1 SGHDT and CDR2 YYEEEE. V gave up 3 bases and J gave up 6 bases; unmatched junction bases: 10. Full variable domain (outside the CDR3, taken from reference TRBV5-6 and TRBJ1-2): DAGVTQSPTHLIKTRGQQVTLRCSPKSGHDTVSWYQQALGQGPQFIFQYYEEEERQRGNFPDRFSGHQFPNYSSELNVNALLLGDSALYLCASSSPPAQGDGYTFGSGTRLTVV.